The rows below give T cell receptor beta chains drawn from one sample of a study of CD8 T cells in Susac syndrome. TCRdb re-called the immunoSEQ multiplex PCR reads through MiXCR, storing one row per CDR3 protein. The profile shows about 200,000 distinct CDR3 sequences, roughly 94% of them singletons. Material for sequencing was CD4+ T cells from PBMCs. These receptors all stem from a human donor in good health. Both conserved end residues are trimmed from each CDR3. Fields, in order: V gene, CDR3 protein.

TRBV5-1,ASSLDSSGTDTQY
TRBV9,ASSVGNRDNSPLH
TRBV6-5,ASSQTGLAGGRRF
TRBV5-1,ASSEDVGTEAF
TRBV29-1,SVASSMNTEAF
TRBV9,ASSFRLVGQETQY
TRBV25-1,ASSATGGDHNEQF
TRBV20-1,SAIKGAEAF
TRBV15,ATSRDKSRDQKY
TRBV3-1,ASSQDRGAKNIQY